These T cell receptor beta chains were read from a single sample in a study of monozygotic twins with inflammatory bowel disease. TCRdb reanalyzed the 5' RACE reads, giving one entry per CDR3 protein sequence and no DNA. The listing contains more than 300,000 distinct CDR3 sequences. Sequencing was done on a sample of blood. Receptors originate from a human donor with ulcerative colitis or Crohn's disease, or a healthy co-twin of an affected twin (not recorded which). Each CDR3 is given with its conserved first and last residue.

j_call v_call cdr3_aa
TRBJ2-3 TRBV7-9 CASSQAGGVTDTQYF
TRBJ1-2 TRBV5-1 CASSLEKGYGYTF
TRBJ2-1 TRBV29-1 CSARTSRRGNEQFF
TRBJ1-5 TRBV5-8 CASSLVSGGNQPQHF
TRBJ2-6 TRBV19 CATAEFSGANVLTF
TRBJ2-5 TRBV6-5 CASSYQGRQETQYF
TRBJ1-1 TRBV19 CASTPGRLNTEAFF
TRBJ2-2 TRBV29-1 CSVGSGQAGELFF
TRBJ2-7 TRBV4-2 CASSQQGAEQYF
TRBJ2-7 TRBV11-2 CASSPWGLAGTYEQYF
TRBJ1-1 TRBV20-1 CSARGRAVSEAFF
TRBJ1-2 TRBV7-2 CASSLGHGYTF
TRBJ2-3 TRBV6-5 CASSYQGLDTDTQYF
TRBJ2-2 TRBV28 CASRVTNTGELFF
TRBJ1-1 TRBV5-5 CASSLPDSNTEAFF
TRBJ2-5 TRBV7-9 CASSLAFKGKETQYF
TRBJ2-1 TRBV2 CASSERGRVGNEQFF
TRBJ2-2 TRBV30 CAWRWGSGGTGELFF
TRBJ2-3 TRBV6-1 CASSLQGDGDTQYF
TRBJ2-7 TRBV5-1 CASSLSHSYEQYF
TRBJ1-1 TRBV5-1 CASSYATGGRIRNTEAFF
TRBJ1-1 TRBV7-8 CASSLTDRGNTEAFF
TRBJ2-1 TRBV6-2/TRBV6-3 CASSWDRGMSSYNEQFF
TRBJ2-5 TRBV5-1 CASSLATGIQETQYF
TRBJ2-7 TRBV5-1 CASSSTGQVYEQYF
TRBJ1-2 TRBV15 CATSSPRGAHNGYTF
TRBJ1-2 TRBV4-3 CASSQGLGRTYGYTF
TRBJ2-5 TRBV24-1 CATSDPPGRGQETQYF
TRBJ2-7 TRBV5-1 CASSPNFPGTGWHEQYF
TRBJ2-1 TRBV6-5 CASSYAPHGSAYNEQFF
TRBJ1-1 TRBV9 CASSAQGGDTEAFF
TRBJ1-4 TRBV20-1 CSARAVPTGYNEKLFF
TRBJ1-1 TRBV7-9 CASSLVGPTGRGTEAFF
TRBJ2-1 TRBV27 CASSPRLAGGSYNEQFF
TRBJ2-5 TRBV11-1 CASSLDGQGTYFQETQYF
TRBJ2-5 TRBV6-6 CASRWTGGDETQYF
TRBJ2-5 TRBV20-1 CSARDRTGVETQYF
TRBJ2-2 TRBV5-5 CASSSTRVNTGELFF
TRBJ2-4 TRBV20-1 CSARDRARAKNIQYF
TRBJ1-1 TRBV12-3/TRBV12-4 CASSLDPGRPGAFF
TRBJ2-3 TRBV3-1 CASSPSTWSLAVDTQYF
TRBJ1-5 TRBV4-2 CASTPGVGGNQPQHF
TRBJ2-7 TRBV7-2 CASSSAGGLYEQYF
TRBJ2-4 TRBV29-1 CSVVLEVGMQYF
TRBJ2-7 TRBV20-1 CSARVGDISTNGQYF
TRBJ2-5 TRBV24-1 CATSDLPGRGKLTQYF
TRBJ1-2 TRBV7-9 CASSLAPGQFYGYTF
TRBJ2-1 TRBV12-3/TRBV12-4 CASSSLASHEQFF
TRBJ2-7 TRBV30 CAWRPRGSYEQYF
TRBJ2-7 TRBV28 CASSFEDEQYF
TRBJ2-1 TRBV19 CASSMSQGSYNEQFF
TRBJ1-1 TRBV7-3 CASSSQGDNTEAFF
TRBJ1-2 TRBV7-9 CASSRKTGTSYGYTF
TRBJ2-7 TRBV7-3 CASSQSSRTGSYEQYF
TRBJ1-1 TRBV2 CASLGTGGTEAFF
TRBJ1-1 TRBV12-3/TRBV12-4 CASSFGGGRVGALAFF
TRBJ2-6 TRBV5-1 CASSRDRISGANVLTF
TRBJ1-1 TRBV12-3/TRBV12-4 CASSRAQGNTEAFF
TRBJ1-1 TRBV5-4 CASSLDVTEAFF